A selection of T cell receptor beta chains follows, all from one sample in a study of PD-L1 blockade in urothelial cancer. The method was immunoSEQ multiplex PCR; TCRdb's version includes in-frame clones alone and lacks a portion of them. The data show roughly 54,000 clones, roughly 89% seen once. The input for sequencing was PBMCs, taken around atezolizumab (anti-PD-L1) treatment. The receptor set was obtained from an older woman with urothelial cancer. The conserved cysteine and the conserved F or W are not part of the CDR3 here. Fields, in order: V gene, D gene, J gene, CDR3 protein. The D gene is left open where the match is weak.

>TRBV9|.|TRBJ2-3
ASSVDNEDTQY
>TRBV7-6|.|TRBJ2-3
ASSLAGRGARDTQY
>TRBV20-1|.|TRBJ2-1
SASIPEQF
>TRBV11-2|.|TRBJ1-3
ASSPESSLRNTIY
>TRBV30|.|TRBJ1-5
AWSVGQSEEPQH
>TRBV27|.|TRBJ1-3
ASSSLDRLSGNTIY
>TRBV19|.|TRBJ2-5
ASGGITGNVQETQY
>TRBV27|TRBD1|TRBJ2-1
ASSPRTGFLDYEQF
>TRBV11-2|.|TRBJ1-5
ASSLEGLNQPQH
>TRBV18|.|TRBJ2-7
ASSPPVPYEQY
>TRBV5-1|.|TRBJ2-5
ASSLGQGLQETQY
>TRBV7-2|.|TRBJ2-2
ASSLGSGLGTGELF
>TRBV1|.|TRBJ1-2
TSSLTPYRVRYGYT
>TRBV5-1|TRBD2|TRBJ2-7
ASSWASGGAYEQY
>TRBV18|TRBD2|TRBJ2-7
ASSPRLAGADEQY
>TRBV6-1|TRBD1|TRBJ1-4
ASSEDRRTGGLTNEKLF
>TRBV6-1|TRBD2|TRBJ2-7
ASSLRSGGLYEQY
>TRBV7-9|.|TRBJ2-1
ASSLVLDNEQF
>TRBV7-3|.|TRBJ2-3
ASSPGTLTDTQY
>TRBV28|.|TRBJ2-4
ASTLSFGIQY
>TRBV7-9|TRBD1|TRBJ1-2
ASTPSGQGYGYT
>TRBV20-1|.|TRBJ2-1
SAPALNEQF
>TRBV19|.|TRBJ1-5
ASSIGRNSNQPQH
>TRBV18|TRBD2|TRBJ2-3
ASSRERGDTDTQY
>TRBV18|.|TRBJ1-2
ASSPSQGSYGYT
>TRBV7-9|.|TRBJ1-1
ASSLEVGPAF
>TRBV7-6|TRBD1|TRBJ2-7
ASSPGGRGLVYEQY
>TRBV4-1|TRBD1|TRBJ1-1
ASSHNRGNTEAF
>TRBV5-4|.|TRBJ1-1
ASSTQRLEEAF
>TRBV4-3|TRBD2|TRBJ2-2
ASSRVGLAGGPVTGELF
>TRBV7-9|TRBD2|TRBJ2-1
ASSLVLAGVYNEQF
>TRBV19|.|TRBJ2-7
ASSMVGAYEQY
>TRBV7-8|.|TRBJ2-7
ASSFSVYSYEQY
>TRBV7-8|TRBD1|TRBJ1-6
ASSKRTGEDSPLH
>TRBV5-1|TRBD1|TRBJ2-5
ASSSMTGQETQY
>TRBV13|.|TRBJ2-7
ASSNSRGAYEQY
>TRBV6-6|.|TRBJ1-5
ASSYSQGGFQPQH
>TRBV11-1|TRBD1|TRBJ1-2
ASSLAGTENYGYT